A single sample is the source of the 32 T cell receptor beta chains below, sequenced in a study of T cells after yellow fever vaccination. TCRdb used MiXCR to reprocess the 5' RACE reads, holding one entry per CDR3 protein. The sample lists some 340,000 distinct CDR3 sequences, roughly 10% occurring once. Sequencing used CD4+ T cells sorted from PBMCs, obtained 45 days after the yellow fever booster vaccination. These receptors were taken from a man aged 18 to 29 who received the YFV17D yellow fever vaccine.

This clonotype appeared a few times. The chain links TRBV28 to TRBJ1-2; D is unclear. Germline V CDR1 and CDR2: MDHEN, SYDVKM. This CDR3 is 14 amino acids long. With 6 bases removed from V and 1 base from J, the gap between germline ends came to 12 bases. The chain's CDR3 is CASRPSYINYGYTF. The CDR3, as DNA: TGTGCCAGCAGGCCGAGTTATATTAACTATGGCTACACCTTC.

V and J are TRBV7-9 and TRBJ1-1; D is unclear. Germline assignment: CDR1 SEHNR and CDR2 FQNEAQ (reference sequence). CDR3 size: 13 residues. The V gene lost 3 bases and the J gene lost 3 bases, with 8 bases spanning the gap. The CDR3 DNA reads TGTGCCAGCAGCTTCAGCCAGGACACTGAAGCTTTCTTT. Amino acid sequence: CASSFSQDTEAFF.

The gene calls are TRBV7-2 and TRBJ2-3; TRBD1 might be the D (6 bases). V gave up 0 bases and J gave up 0 bases, with 7 bases separating them. Germline CDR1 reads SGHTA; CDR2 reads FQGNSA. The CDR3 consists of 15 residues. CDR3 region: CASSLAGHSTDTQYF. The CDR3 DNA is TGTGCCAGCAGCTTAGCGGGACACAGCACAGATACGCAGTATTTT.

This clonotype was detected ten times or more. The gene calls are TRBV29-1 and TRBJ2-5; 7 nucleotides match TRBD2. V trimming: 7 bases; J trimming: 5 bases; junction bases outside the gene matches: 4. The germline gives CDR1 SQVTM, CDR2 ANQGSEA. The CDR3 covers 11 residues. The CDR3 reads CSGGGEETQYF. In DNA, the CDR3 is TGCAGCGGGGGGGGTGAGGAGACCCAGTACTTC.

The genes are TRBV7-2 and TRBJ2-5; D not resolved. The CDR3 is 16 amino acids. Germline values: CDR1 SGHTA, CDR2 FQGNSA. Trimming removed 1 base from V and 5 bases from J, with 17 bases in between. CDR3 DNA: TGTGCCAGCAGCTTAGAGGTGCCTCGGACCCGGGAGACCCAGTACTTC. Amino acids: CASSLEVPRTRETQYF.

The rearrangement joins TRBV20-1 to TRBJ2-7; 12 nucleotides agree with TRBD2. The CDR3 spans 16 residues. Germline CDR1 reads DFQATT; CDR2 reads SNEGSKA (reference sequence). Germline trimming cut 6 bases from V and 3 bases from J; bases unmatched to any gene: 12. The CDR3 loop reads CSASYPLAGGSYEQYF. As DNA, the CDR3 is TGCAGTGCCTCCTACCCACTAGCGGGGGGCAGCTACGAGCAGTACTTC.

This clonotype turned up a few times. The genes are TRBV6-4 and TRBJ2-1; TRBD1 or TRBD2 may be the D gene (5 bases each). The germline V gene has CDR1 MRHNA and CDR2 SNTAGT. Trimming took 6 bases from V and 0 from J, leaving 12 bases between them. CDR3 length: 15 residues. In DNA form, the CDR3 reads TGTGCCAGCAGCGTGGGGACCAACTCCTACAATGAGCAGTTCTTC. This encodes CASSVGTNSYNEQFF.

The rearrangement links TRBV29-1 to TRBJ2-1; 9 bases are a match to TRBD1. Looked up from germline, CDR1 is SQVTM and CDR2 is ANQGSEA. The V gene end was trimmed by 7 bases and the J gene end by 4 bases; junction bases not matched to a gene: 5. The CDR3 loop spans 13 amino acids. CDR3 nucleotide sequence: TGCAGCGGCCGGACAGGGGTTTACAATGAGCAGTTCTTC. Protein: CSGRTGVYNEQFF.

The genes are TRBV19 and TRBJ1-1; D unclear. V gave up 3 bases and J gave up 1 base, with 9 bases separating them. The CDR3 runs to 14 residues. Per germline, CDR1 LNHDA and CDR2 SQIVND (reference sequence). As DNA, the CDR3 is TGTGCCAGTAGTATTGGCAGAGCGAACACTGAAGCTTTCTTT. Protein product: CASSIGRANTEAFF.

This clonotype was picked up a small number of times. This rearrangement joins TRBV7-8 to TRBJ2-1, with D hard to call. Trimming left V 0 bases short and J 12 bases short, with 9 bases between. The CDR3 is 12 residues long. Germline CDR1 reads SGHVS; CDR2 reads FQNEAQ. The CDR3 spells CASSLARFGQFF. The CDR3 DNA reads as TGTGCCAGCAGCTTAGCTAGGTTTGGGCAGTTCTTC. Based on the CDR3 plus reference TRBV7-8 and TRBJ2-1, the full variable domain is GAGVSQSPRYKVAKRGQDVALRCDPISGHVSLFWYQQALGQGPEFLTYFQNEAQLDKSGLPSDRFFAERPEGSVSTLKIQRTQQEDSAVYLCASSLARFGQFFGPGTRLTVL.

Only a few counts were recorded for this clonotype. This chain uses TRBV28 with TRBJ1-3; possible D gene TRBD1, 5 bases. Germline V lookup: CDR1 MDHEN, CDR2 SYDVKM. There are 16 residues in the CDR3. The germline V and J ends were trimmed by 5 bases and 0 bases, with 14 bases remaining between them. CDR3 coding DNA: TGTGCCAGCAGTATTCTTCCAGGGAGCTCTGGAAACACCATATATTTT. Residues: CASSILPGSSGNTIYF.

The rearrangement links TRBV6-2 or TRBV6-3 to TRBJ2-5; perhaps TRBD1 as D (7 bases). The germline V gene has CDR1 MNHEY and CDR2 SVGEGT. Trimming cost V 5 bases and J 1 base, with 11 bases left between them. The CDR3 contains 14 residues. CDR3 bases: TGTGCCAGCAGTCAGCAGGGGGGCCAAGAGACCCAGTACTTC. Its protein product is CASSQQGGQETQYF.

This clonotype was observed a few times. The V and J genes are TRBV18 and TRBJ1-5; D may be TRBD1 (6 bases). V lost 3 bases to trimming and J lost 1 base, with 7 bases between them. CDR3 size: 14 residues. Germline assignment: CDR1 KGHSH and CDR2 LQKENI. The CDR3 DNA follows: TGTGCCAGCTCACCTGGACAGAGCAATCAGCCCCAGCATTTT. Its translation: CASSPGQSNQPQHF.

This clonotype came up many times. The rearrangement uses TRBV6-5 and TRBJ1-2, with a weak D call TRBD1 (5 bases). CDR3 length equals 13 residues. V lost 6 bases, J lost 2 bases, and 10 bases lay in between. Germline CDR1 MNHEY, CDR2 SVGAGI. The CDR3 protein is CASSPGANYGYTF. CDR3 DNA sequence: TGTGCCAGCAGCCCCGGGGCGAACTATGGCTACACCTTC.

This clonotype was counted at least ten times. A junction boundary mismatches the germline segment, possibly from a read error. This chain joins TRBV5-1 and TRBJ1-5, with 9 bases fitting TRBD1. The CDR3 consists of 14 residues. The germline CDR1 and CDR2 sequences are SGHRS and YFSETQ. The chain's CDR3 is CASSPGQGNQPQHF. The CDR3 nucleotides are TGTGCCAGCAGCCCTGGACAGGGGAATCAGCCCCAGCATTTT.

This clonotype has a handful of counts. The genes are TRBV7-2 and TRBJ2-2; D possibly matches TRBD1 or TRBD2 (5 bases each). Germline V gene data show CDR1 as SGHTA and CDR2 as FQGNSA. Trimming pared 5 bases from V and 6 bases from J, leaving 10 bases between. This CDR3 contains 13 residues. The CDR3 loop is CASSTGDPGELFF. CDR3 bases: TGTGCCAGCAGCACCGGGGACCCCGGGGAGCTGTTTTTT.

This clonotype appeared a few times. The gene calls are TRBV20-1 and TRBJ1-2, with unresolved D. Germline CDR1 reads DFQATT; CDR2 reads SNEGSKA (reference sequence). The germline V and J ends were trimmed by 5 bases and 5 bases, with 9 bases remaining between them. The CDR3 extends over 11 amino acids. Written as DNA, the CDR3 is TGCAGTGCTCCCAGGAAGTATGGCTACACCTTC. Residues: CSAPRKYGYTF.

This clonotype was seen at least ten times. In DNA form, the CDR3 reads TGTGCCAGCAGCCTCCAGAGGGCTACTGAAGCTTTCTTT. Protein: CASSLQRATEAFF. The chain combines TRBV7-2 with TRBJ1-1; the D is unclear. The CDR3 consists of 13 residues. The V and J ends lost 5 bases and 5 bases respectively, with 12 bases between them. Germline CDR1 and CDR2: SGHTA and FQGNSA. Variable domain in full (rest from reference TRBV7-2 and TRBJ1-1): GAGVSQSPSNKVTEKGKDVELRCDPISGHTALYWYRQSLGQGLEFLIYFQGNSAPDKSGLPSDRFSAERTGGSVSTLTIQRTQQEDSAVYLCASSLQRATEAFFGQGTRLTVV.

This clonotype was detected a few times. V and J are TRBV4-1 and TRBJ1-3; D remains unclear. The CDR3 length is 15 residues. Germline CDR1 and CDR2: MGHRA and YSYEKL. V shed 0 bases and J shed 1 base, with 7 bases lying between them. The CDR3 loop is CASSQDVASGNTIYF. Written as DNA, the CDR3 is TGCGCCAGCAGCCAAGATGTAGCTTCTGGAAACACCATATATTTT.

This clonotype has more than one count but fewer than ten. This chain links TRBV7-2 with TRBJ1-6, with D perhaps matching TRBD1 (5 bases). V dropped 5 bases and J dropped 0 bases, with 11 bases sitting between them. The CDR3 is 16 amino acids. Germline CDR1 reads SGHTA; CDR2 reads FQGNSA. The CDR3 region is CASSRGGTSYNSPLHF. The CDR3 DNA sequence: TGTGCCAGCAGCCGTGGGGGGACCTCCTATAATTCACCCCTCCACTTT.

The V and J genes are TRBV7-9 and TRBJ1-6; a possible D gene is TRBD1 (6 bases). Germline CDR1 and CDR2: SEHNR and FQNEAQ (reference sequence). This CDR3 spans 13 amino acids. Trimming cost V 6 bases and J 16 bases, with 19 bases left between them. CDR3 sequence (DNA): TGTGCCAGCAGAGAGGGGGTCGGCCGTGAGCTCCACTTT. This translates into CASREGVGRELHF.

The V and J genes are TRBV4-3 and TRBJ1-1; D not certain. Germline V CDR1 and CDR2: LGHNA, YSLEER. This CDR3 comprises 16 residues. The ends were cut back, 1 base at V and 3 bases at J, with 15 bases in the middle. The CDR3 is CASSQARAAPDTEAFF. The CDR3 bases are TGCGCCAGCAGCCAAGCGAGGGCCGCTCCGGACACTGAAGCTTTCTTT.

The chain uses TRBV6-2 or TRBV6-3 and TRBJ1-2; 8 bases are a match to TRBD1. Germline CDR1 and CDR2: MNHEY and SVGEGT. The CDR3 is 15 residues long. Trimming cost V 6 bases and J 4 bases; bases outside gene matches: 10. DNA of the CDR3: TGTGCCAGCAGCGACCGGGGGACAGGCGTCTATGGCTACACCTTC. Protein: CASSDRGTGVYGYTF.

The chain is built from TRBV12-5 and TRBJ2-3; no clear D gene. V gave up 5 bases and J gave up 5 bases, with 8 bases separating them. In germline, CDR1 is LGHNT, CDR2 FRNRAP. The CDR3 length is 12 residues. CDR3 loop: CASGPAVDTQYF. DNA of the CDR3: TGTGCTAGTGGTCCCGCCGTAGATACGCAGTATTTT.

This clonotype was seen a handful of times. The chain couples TRBV7-9 to TRBJ1-6; D remains ambiguous. Looked up from germline, CDR1 is SEHNR and CDR2 is FQNEAQ (reference sequence). The CDR3 spans 14 residues. Trimming stripped 6 bases from V and 8 bases from J, with 14 bases between. CDR3 coding DNA: TGTGCCAGCAGGGGAGTCAACTGGGATTCACCCCTCCACTTT. Translating it yields CASRGVNWDSPLHF. Together with reference TRBV7-9 and TRBJ1-6, the CDR3 gives the full variable domain: DTGVSQNPRHKITKRGQNVTFRCDPISEHNRLYWYRQTLGQGPEFLTYFQNEAQLEKSRLLSDRFSAERPKGSFSTLEIQRTEQGDSAMYLCASRGVNWDSPLHFGNGTRLTVT.

The genes are TRBV6-5 and TRBJ2-5; D is unclear. The CDR3 loop spans 14 amino acids. V gave up 8 bases and J gave up 1 base, with 14 bases separating them. Germline-derived CDR1 and CDR2 are MNHEY and SVGAGI. The CDR3 is CASAVAVGQETQYF. The CDR3 DNA sequence: TGTGCCAGCGCTGTGGCAGTAGGCCAAGAGACCCAGTACTTC.

This clonotype was found a few times. The rearrangement uses TRBV15 and TRBJ2-7; D may be TRBD1 (5 bases). The CDR3 totals 13 residues. CDR1 and CDR2 (germline): LNHNV, YYDKDF (reference sequence). V was trimmed by 1 base and J by 5 bases, leaving 9 bases between them. Written as DNA, the CDR3 is TGTGCCACCAGCAGAGGCAGGGTGGACGAGCAGTACTTC. This encodes CATSRGRVDEQYF.

The chain uses TRBV29-1 and TRBJ1-1; 8 nucleotides agree with TRBD1. Germline CDR1 reads SQVTM; CDR2 reads ANQGSEA. CDR3 length: 12 amino acids. V gave up 4 bases and J gave up 6 bases; unmatched junction bases: 4. The CDR3 here is CSVGAGGSEAFF. The CDR3 bases are TGCAGCGTTGGTGCAGGGGGCTCTGAAGCTTTCTTT.

This clonotype was observed a handful of times. This chain links TRBV28 with TRBJ1-5; D possibly corresponds to TRBD1 (5 bases). Looked up from germline, CDR1 is MDHEN and CDR2 is SYDVKM. This CDR3 spans 15 amino acids. Trimming stripped 1 base from V and 7 bases from J, with 14 bases between. The CDR3: CASSLFSGGFQPQHF. DNA for the CDR3: TGTGCCAGCAGTTTATTTTCGGGGGGGTTCCAGCCCCAGCATTTT.

CDR3 sequence (DNA): TGTGCCAGCAGTTCTCCGACGGGTGGGGTGTATGGCTACACCTTC. As protein: CASSSPTGGVYGYTF. The chain recombines TRBV6-5 with TRBJ1-2; no definite D call. CDR3 size: 15 residues. The germline V and J ends were trimmed by 4 bases and 5 bases, with 17 bases remaining between them. The germline V gene has CDR1 MNHEY and CDR2 SVGAGI.

The J gene is TRBJ1-1, the V gene TRBV3-1; D is unclear. Looked up from germline, CDR1 is LGHDT and CDR2 is YNNKEL (reference sequence). CDR3 size: 13 residues. Trimming took 2 bases from V and 8 from J, leaving 12 bases between them. The CDR3 region has the DNA TGTGCCAGCAGCCAAACCCGGTCTGCCGAAGCTTTCTTT. This sequence encodes CASSQTRSAEAFF.

J is TRBJ2-5 and V is TRBV11-3; D call uncertain. Germline lookup yields CDR1 SGHNT and CDR2 YENEEA. The CDR3 loop spans 13 amino acids. The V end was cut by 3 bases, the J end by 2 bases, with 7 bases between. CDR3 in amino acids: CASSFSQQETQYF. CDR3 bases: TGTGCCAGCAGCTTTAGCCAACAAGAGACCCAGTACTTC. Using reference TRBV11-3 and TRBJ2-5 for the parts outside the CDR3, the full variable domain is EAGVVQSPRYKIIEKKQPVAFWCNPISGHNTLYWYLQNLGQGPELLIRYENEEAVDDSQLPKDRFSAERLKGVDSTLKIQPAELGDSAVYLCASSFSQQETQYFGPGTRLLVL.